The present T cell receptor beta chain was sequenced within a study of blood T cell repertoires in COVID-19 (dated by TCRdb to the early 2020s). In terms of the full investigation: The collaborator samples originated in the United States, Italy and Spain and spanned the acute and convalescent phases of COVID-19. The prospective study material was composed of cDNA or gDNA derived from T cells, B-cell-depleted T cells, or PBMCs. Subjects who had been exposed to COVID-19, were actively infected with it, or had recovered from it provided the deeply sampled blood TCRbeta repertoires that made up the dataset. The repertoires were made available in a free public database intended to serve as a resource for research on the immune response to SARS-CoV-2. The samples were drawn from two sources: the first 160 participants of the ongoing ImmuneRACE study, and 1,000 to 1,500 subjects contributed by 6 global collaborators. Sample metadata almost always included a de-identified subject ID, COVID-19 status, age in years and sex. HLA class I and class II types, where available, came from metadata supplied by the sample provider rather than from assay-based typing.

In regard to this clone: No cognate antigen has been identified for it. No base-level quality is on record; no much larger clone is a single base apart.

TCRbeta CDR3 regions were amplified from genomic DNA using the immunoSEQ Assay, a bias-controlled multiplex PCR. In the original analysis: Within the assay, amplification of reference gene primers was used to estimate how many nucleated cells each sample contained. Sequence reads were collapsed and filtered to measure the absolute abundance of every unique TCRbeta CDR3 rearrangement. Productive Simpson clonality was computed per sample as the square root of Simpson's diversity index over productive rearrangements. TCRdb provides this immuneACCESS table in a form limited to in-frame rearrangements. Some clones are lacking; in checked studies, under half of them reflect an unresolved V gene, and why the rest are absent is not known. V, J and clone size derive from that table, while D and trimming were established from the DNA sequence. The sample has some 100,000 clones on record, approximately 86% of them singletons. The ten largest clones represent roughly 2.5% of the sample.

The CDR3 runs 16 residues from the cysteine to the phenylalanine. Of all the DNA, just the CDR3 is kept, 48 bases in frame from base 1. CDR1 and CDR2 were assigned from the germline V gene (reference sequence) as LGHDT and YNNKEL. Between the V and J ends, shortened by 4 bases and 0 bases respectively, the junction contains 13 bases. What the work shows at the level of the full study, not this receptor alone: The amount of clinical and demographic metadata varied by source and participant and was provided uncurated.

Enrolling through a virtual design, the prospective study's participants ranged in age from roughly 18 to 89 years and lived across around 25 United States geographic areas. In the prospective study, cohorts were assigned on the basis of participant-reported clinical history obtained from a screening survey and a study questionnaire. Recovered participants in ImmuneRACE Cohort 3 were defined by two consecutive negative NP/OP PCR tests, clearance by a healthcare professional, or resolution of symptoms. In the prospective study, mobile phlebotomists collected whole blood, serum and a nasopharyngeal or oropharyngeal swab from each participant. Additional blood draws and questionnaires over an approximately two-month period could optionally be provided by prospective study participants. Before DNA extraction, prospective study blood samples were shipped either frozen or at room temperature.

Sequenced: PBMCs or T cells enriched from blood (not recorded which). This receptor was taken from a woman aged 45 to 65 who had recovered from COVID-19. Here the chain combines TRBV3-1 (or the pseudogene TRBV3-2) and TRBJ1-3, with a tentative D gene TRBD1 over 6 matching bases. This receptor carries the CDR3 CASSLDRSSSGNTIYF. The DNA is TGTGCCAGCAGCCTTGACAGGAGTTCCTCTGGAAACACCATATATTTT.